These 17 T cell receptor beta chains originate from one sample sequenced in a study of human T cells and chemical hapten exposure. TCRdb redid the calling of the RACE reads with MiXCR, one entry per CDR3 protein. The table includes about 62,000 distinct CDR3 sequences, approximately 6.7% detected once. Sample time point: pre-sensitization, week 0. Treatment noted: therapeutic diphenylcyclopropenone sensitization with weekly scalp DPC. The sequencing here drew on whole blood, taken in connection with sensitization to the hapten diphenylcyclopropenone (DPC). These receptors originate from a woman aged 25 to 39 with alopecia areata. Some clones in this sample may be carry-over from other donors' samples.

This chain links TRBV29-1 with TRBJ1-2; D is unresolved. This CDR3 has 14 residues. CDR1 is SQVTM and CDR2 is ANQGSEA in the germline V gene. V gave up 0 bases and J gave up 4 bases, with 12 bases separating them. The CDR3 loop is CSVEDQLGSYGYTF. As DNA, the CDR3 is TGCAGCGTTGAAGATCAATTGGGGTCCTATGGCTACACCTTC.

This clonotype was detected many times. The rearrangement uses TRBV29-1 and TRBJ1-4; D is uncertain. CDR1 and CDR2 from the germline V gene are SQVTM and ANQGSEA. CDR3 length: 18 residues. V lost 4 bases, J lost 0 bases, and 21 bases lay in between. CDR3 DNA: TGCAGCGTTGGAGCTCGTGGCACGGGAATTTCAACTAATGAAAAACTGTTTTTT. This codes for CSVGARGTGISTNEKLFF.

The sample holds a few counts of this clonotype. V usage is TRBV27 and J usage is TRBJ1-1, with 7 positions matching TRBD1. Germline values: CDR1 MNHEY, CDR2 SMNVEV (reference sequence). V shed 4 bases and J 7 bases; nucleotides not matched to a gene: 6. CDR3 length equals 13 residues. The CDR3 sequence is CASSSNRGLEAFF. In nucleotides, the CDR3 is TGTGCCAGCAGTTCCAACAGGGGTCTTGAAGCTTTCTTT.

The chain recombines TRBV6-5 with TRBJ1-2, with 7 bases that match TRBD1. The germline V gene encodes CDR1 MNHEY and CDR2 SVGAGI. The CDR3 totals 14 residues. The trim removed 2 bases at V and 8 bases at J, leaving 8 bases unmatched. This chain's CDR3 is CASSYTHRGGGYTF. The CDR3 DNA reads TGTGCCAGCAGTTACACGCACAGGGGCGGAGGCTACACCTTC.

Ten or more counts support this clonotype. The chain recombines TRBV6-2 or TRBV6-3 with TRBJ2-6; no clear D gene. The CDR3 consists of 15 residues. Germline CDR1 MNHEY, CDR2 SVGEGT. Trimming pared 5 bases from V and 0 bases from J, leaving 8 bases between. The chain's CDR3 is CASSPYPSGANVLTF. CDR3 in DNA: TGTGCCAGCAGTCCGTACCCCTCTGGGGCCAACGTCCTGACTTTC.

The chain has TRBV12-3 or TRBV12-4 and TRBJ1-5; D is unclear. The CDR3 extends over 15 amino acids. The V end lost 7 bases, the J end lost 0 bases, and 13 bases lay between the germline ends. The CDR3 nucleotides read TGTGCCAGCACCTGGGGAGGATATAGCAATCAGCCCCAGCATTTT. Translated: CASTWGGYSNQPQHF.

V and J are TRBV14 and TRBJ2-3; the match to TRBD2 covers 13 bases. The germline V gene has CDR1 SGHDN and CDR2 FVKESK. There are 17 residues in the CDR3. The trim removed 4 bases at V and 3 bases at J, leaving 7 bases unmatched. DNA for the CDR3: TGTGCCAGCAGCCCCCGAAGGACTAGCGGGGGAACAGATACGCAGTATTTT. Translating gives CASSPRRTSGGTDTQYF.

As regards this clonotype: A clone one base away is much larger, so this may be a read error. The chain couples TRBV2 to TRBJ1-1, with 11 bases matching TRBD1. The CDR3 is made up of 16 amino acids. Germline V CDR1 and CDR2: SNHLY, FYNNEI. CDR3 nucleotide sequence: TGTGCCAGCAGACTGGGGGACAGGGGGTCGAACACTAAAGCTTTCTTT. Translating gives CASRLGDRGSNTKAFF.

This clonotype was seen at least ten times. The chain employs TRBV20-1 and TRBJ2-6; D remains unclear. Germline CDR1 DFQATT, CDR2 SNEGSKA (reference sequence). This CDR3 has 16 amino acids. Trimming stripped 5 bases from V and 1 base from J, with 15 bases between. Here the CDR3 DNA reads TGCAGTGCTTCACACAGAGCTGGGTCTGGGGCCAACGTCCTGACTTTC. As protein: CSASHRAGSGANVLTF.

The genes are TRBV29-1 and TRBJ2-5; D perhaps matches TRBD2 (7 bases). The CDR3 loop spans 13 amino acids. The germline CDR1 and CDR2 sequences are SQVTM and ANQGSEA. The ends were cut back, 5 bases at V and 4 bases at J, with 14 bases in the middle. The CDR3 spells CSVRPGGRETQYF. Written as DNA, the CDR3 is TGCAGCGTTCGCCCGGGGGGCCGAGAGACCCAGTACTTC.

At least ten counts were recorded for this clonotype. This rearrangement joins TRBV20-1 to TRBJ2-5, with 9 bases matching TRBD1. Germline V CDR1 and CDR2: DFQATT, SNEGSKA (reference sequence). The ends lost 4 bases at V and 10 bases at J; junction bases unmatched: 13. This CDR3 contains 14 residues. Written as DNA, the CDR3 is TGCAGTGCTACAGGACAGGGGAGCTTGGGGGGCCAGTACTTC. Translation gives CSATGQGSLGGQYF.

Notes on this clonotype: Given a much more abundant clone one base away, this may be a read error. The rearrangement uses TRBV5-6 and TRBJ1-2, with 7 bases matching TRBD1. The CDR3 is 14 amino acids. Germline-derived CDR1 and CDR2 are SGHDT and YYEEEE. For the CDR3, the DNA is TGTGCCAGCAGCTTGTCGGGACAGAGCTATGGCTTCACCTTC. Amino acids: CASSLSGQSYGFTF.

This clonotype appeared many times. J is TRBJ1-2 and V is TRBV7-6; D remains ambiguous. This CDR3 spans 13 amino acids. Germline V lookup: CDR1 SGHVS, CDR2 FNYEAQ. Trimming pared 3 bases from V and 0 bases from J, leaving 5 bases between. This CDR3 reads CASSFEANYGYTF. CDR3 coding DNA: TGTGCCAGCAGCTTTGAAGCTAACTATGGCTACACCTTC.

At least ten counts were recorded for this clonotype. The chain links TRBV20-1 to TRBJ2-3; 8 bases align to TRBD2. CDR3 length: 15 residues. The ends lost 5 bases at V and 2 bases at J; junction bases unmatched: 9. The V gene's germline CDR1 is DFQATT and CDR2 SNEGSKA (reference sequence). The chain's CDR3 is CSARTASGSTDTQYF. CDR3 coding DNA: TGCAGTGCTCGTACGGCTAGCGGGTCCACAGATACGCAGTATTTT.

The rearrangement joins TRBV18 to TRBJ2-3; D is unclear. Germline V lookup: CDR1 KGHSH, CDR2 LQKENI. CDR3 size: 16 residues. V dropped 2 bases and J dropped 2 bases, with 14 bases sitting between them. For the CDR3, the DNA is TGTGCCAGCTCACCAGGAGCTGGGTACGCCACAGATACGCAGTATTTT. Translation: CASSPGAGYATDTQYF. Variable domain in full (rest from reference TRBV18 and TRBJ2-3): NAGVMQNPRHLVRRRGQEARLRCSPMKGHSHVYWYRQLPEEGLKFMVYLQKENIIDESGMPKERFSAEFPKEGPSILRIQQVVRGDSAAYFCASSPGAGYATDTQYFGPGTRLTVL.

This clonotype was observed many times. V is TRBV2 and J is TRBJ1-3; a possible D gene is TRBD1 (6 bases). Trimming pared 6 bases from V and 4 bases from J, leaving 13 bases between. CDR3 size: 14 residues. Germline assignment: CDR1 SNHLY and CDR2 FYNNEI. The CDR3 loop is CASRDTGKGNTIYF. CDR3 coding DNA: TGTGCCAGCAGAGACACAGGGAAGGGAAACACCATATATTTT.

The chain uses TRBV18 and TRBJ2-7; D is perhaps TRBD1 (6 bases). CDR1 and CDR2 (germline): KGHSH, LQKENI. The CDR3 loop spans 14 amino acids. Trimming took 5 bases from V and 3 from J, leaving 14 bases between them. The CDR3 DNA sequence: TGTGCCAGCTCATCAGGGGCCACCTACTACGAGCAGTACTTC. As protein: CASSSGATYYEQYF.